Presented here are 20 T cell receptor beta chains from one specimen sequenced in a study of CD8 T cells in ankylosing spondylitis. MiXCR was run by TCRdb on the 5' RACE reads, yielding one entry per CDR3 protein. The sample includes about 39,000 distinct CDR3 sequences, approximately 3% seen only once; the top ten take about 2.8%. The sample consisted of blood, either unsorted or a sorted T cell fraction (not recorded which). These receptors all stem from a male donor with ankylosing spondylitis or in good health (not recorded which).

The table lists this clonotype with a few counts. The chain is built from TRBV9 and TRBJ2-5; 7 nucleotides match TRBD2. The trim removed 3 bases at V and 4 bases at J, leaving 6 bases unmatched. CDR1 is SGDLS and CDR2 is YYNGEE in the germline V gene. CDR3 length equals 14 residues. CDR3 bases: TGTGCCAGCAGCGAAACGGGGGGAGGAGAGACCCAGTACTTC. Its translation is CASSETGGGETQYF.

This clonotype was observed many times. The chain carries TRBV9 and TRBJ2-2; D may correspond to TRBD1 or TRBD2 (5 bases each). V was clipped by 0 bases and J by 4 bases, with 7 bases between them. Germline CDR1 reads SGDLS; CDR2 reads YYNGEE. This CDR3 has 14 residues. CDR3 nucleotides: TGTGCCAGCAGCGTAGCAGGGAGCACCGGGGAGCTGTTTTTT. Translating it yields CASSVAGSTGELFF.

This chain connects TRBV9 to TRBJ2-1; 12 nucleotides line up with TRBD1. CDR3 length equals 15 residues. V was pared by 0 bases and J by 13 bases, with 8 bases of the junction left unmatched. CDR1 is SGDLS, CDR2 YYNGEE, per germline. This chain's CDR3 is CASSVGSPGQGAQFF. The CDR3 coding sequence is TGTGCCAGCAGCGTAGGGTCCCCGGGACAGGGGGCCCAGTTCTTC.

This clonotype was seen ten or more times. The genes are TRBV9 and TRBJ2-1, with 14 bases aligning to TRBD2. Trimming at V came to 4 bases and at J to 9 bases, leaving 12 bases not matched to a gene. Germline V lookup: CDR1 SGDLS, CDR2 YYNGEE. The CDR3 contains 17 residues. The CDR3 DNA reads TGTGCCAGCAGCCTGGGGACTAGCGGGGGCCCCGGGGGTGAGCAGTTCTTC. This translates into CASSLGTSGGPGGEQFF.

This clonotype was counted at least ten times. The chain is built from TRBV9 and TRBJ1-1; D ambiguous. Trimming took off 0 bases at V and 1 base at J, with 22 bases between the two ends. Germline assignment: CDR1 SGDLS and CDR2 YYNGEE. The length of the CDR3 is 19 residues. The CDR3 loop is CASSVDRAPRVEPNTEAFF. The CDR3 nucleotides read TGTGCCAGCAGCGTAGATAGGGCTCCCCGGGTTGAACCGAACACTGAAGCTTTCTTT.

At least ten counts were recorded for this clonotype. The chain is built from TRBV9 and TRBJ2-2, with a tentative D call TRBD1 (5 bases). Germline V CDR1 and CDR2: SGDLS, YYNGEE. Trimming cost V 3 bases and J 3 bases, with 12 bases left between them. The CDR3 consists of 15 residues. The CDR3 bases are TGTGCCAGCAGCGGGACACCCGGATACACCGGGGAGCTGTTTTTT. Translated, it gives CASSGTPGYTGELFF.

This clonotype was counted ten times or more. The chain joins TRBV7-3 to TRBJ1-6; D is ambiguous. Trimming cost V 1 base and J 6 bases, with 10 bases left between them. The V gene's germline CDR1 is SGHTA and CDR2 FQGTGA. This CDR3 has 15 residues. CDR3 in amino acids: CASSLIIQANSPLHF. The CDR3 DNA follows: TGTGCCAGCAGCTTAATAATCCAGGCTAATTCACCCCTCCACTTT.

This clonotype was counted a few times. The chain couples TRBV9 to TRBJ2-3; 8 bases fit TRBD2. The CDR3 is 13 amino acids. Germline loops: CDR1 SGDLS, CDR2 YYNGEE. V gave up 4 bases and J gave up 6 bases; unmatched junction bases: 4. CDR3 nucleotide sequence: TGTGCCAGCAGCTTCGGACTAGCCGATACGCAGTATTTT. Residues: CASSFGLADTQYF.

This clonotype has at least ten counts. The rearrangement joins TRBV9 to TRBJ2-1, with 14 bases lining up with TRBD2. Germline assignment: CDR1 SGDLS and CDR2 YYNGEE. This CDR3 region has 16 residues. V lost 3 bases and J lost 10; bases outside the gene matches: 9. DNA of the CDR3: TGTGCCAGCAGCGCCCTCGGGACTAGCGGGAGTCGAGAGCAGTTCTTC. Its protein is CASSALGTSGSREQFF.

This clonotype was counted at least ten times. The rearrangement links TRBV9 to TRBJ2-4; 14 nucleotides agree with TRBD2. The germline V gene has CDR1 SGDLS and CDR2 YYNGEE. The CDR3 length is 19 residues. J was trimmed by 5 bases and V by 0 bases; bases with no gene match: 10. The CDR3 nucleotides read TGTGCCAGCAGCGTAGCCGGGGCCCGGACTAGCGGGGGGCAAAACATTCAGTACTTC. Its protein product is CASSVAGARTSGGQNIQYF.

This clonotype was seen at least ten times. CDR3: CASSPGTGARNEQFF. The CDR3 bases are TGTGCCAGCAGCCCAGGGACAGGGGCGCGTAATGAGCAGTTCTTC. The chain recombines TRBV9 with TRBJ2-1; 10 bases line up with TRBD1. This CDR3 has 15 residues. Looked up from germline, CDR1 is SGDLS and CDR2 is YYNGEE. After removal of 4 bases from V and 7 bases from J, the junction contained 8 bases not matched to a gene.

This clonotype was found many times. The chain is built from TRBV9 and TRBJ2-4, with D hard to call. V gave up 0 bases and J gave up 9 bases, with 10 bases separating them. Looked up from germline, CDR1 is SGDLS and CDR2 is YYNGEE. The CDR3 covers 13 residues. CDR3 protein: CASSVAEETIQYF. CDR3 DNA: TGTGCCAGCAGCGTAGCTGAAGAGACCATTCAGTACTTC. Using reference TRBV9 and TRBJ2-4 for the parts outside the CDR3, the full variable domain is DSGVTQTPKHLITATGQRVTLRCSPRSGDLSVYWYQQSLDQGLQFLIQYYNGEERAKGNILERFSAQQFPDLHSELNLSSLELGDSALYFCASSVAEETIQYFGAGTRLSVL.

This clonotype was recorded many times. The chain joins TRBV9 to TRBJ1-1; unclear D gene. The CDR3 extends over 13 amino acids. V gave up 2 bases and J gave up 5 bases, with 10 bases separating them. The germline gives CDR1 SGDLS, CDR2 YYNGEE. In DNA, the CDR3 is TGTGCCAGCAGCGTTGACCCGGAGACTGAAGCTTTCTTT. Its protein is CASSVDPETEAFF.

This clonotype was recorded many times. The chain recombines TRBV9 with TRBJ1-1, with D perhaps matching TRBD1 (5 bases). CDR3 length: 13 amino acids. V lost 1 base and J lost 4, with 8 bases in between. Germline V CDR1 and CDR2: SGDLS, YYNGEE. In nucleotides, the CDR3 is TGTGCCAGCAGCGTAACTGGGGGCACTGAAGCTTTCTTT. Encoded protein: CASSVTGGTEAFF.

This clonotype is classed as medium-sized. The chain joins TRBV24-1 to TRBJ1-5, with a possible D match to TRBD1 (5 bases). The CDR3 totals 16 residues. The V gene lost 5 bases and the J gene lost 6 bases, with 19 bases spanning the gap. Germline-derived CDR1 and CDR2 are KGHDR and SFDVKD. As DNA, the CDR3 is TGTGCCACCAGTGGTTTCAGGGTCGGAGGTACTCAGCCCCAGCATTTT. It is translated as CATSGFRVGGTQPQHF.

At least ten counts were recorded for this clonotype. V usage is TRBV9 and J usage is TRBJ2-1; 9 bases match TRBD1. Germline lookup yields CDR1 SGDLS and CDR2 YYNGEE. J lost 0 bases, V lost 4 bases, and 8 bases had no gene match. The CDR3 sequence is 17 residues long. The CDR3 sequence is CASSSSGTGSSYNEQFF. In DNA, the CDR3 is TGTGCCAGCAGCTCTTCCGGGACAGGGAGCTCCTACAATGAGCAGTTCTTC.

The chain has TRBV9 and TRBJ1-6; D is unresolved. The V gene lost 3 bases and the J gene lost 6 bases, with 10 bases spanning the gap. The CDR3 is 14 amino acids. Germline lookup yields CDR1 SGDLS and CDR2 YYNGEE. The CDR3 sequence: CASSEIPGNSPLHF. The CDR3 nucleotides read TGTGCCAGCAGCGAAATCCCCGGTAATTCACCCCTCCACTTT.

The chain employs TRBV9 and TRBJ1-2; possibly TRBD1 for D (5 bases). The CDR3 contains 14 residues. Trimming took off 3 bases at V and 2 bases at J, with 11 bases between the two ends. Germline CDR1 SGDLS, CDR2 YYNGEE. Here the CDR3 reads CASSALDSNYGYTF. The CDR3 region has the DNA TGTGCCAGCAGCGCCCTTGACAGCAACTATGGCTACACCTTC.

This clonotype was counted many times. The rearrangement joins TRBV9 to TRBJ2-3, with 8 bases identical to TRBD2. This CDR3 comprises 17 residues. V was clipped by 0 bases and J by 2 bases; unmatched bases: 8. CDR1 and CDR2 (germline): SGDLS, YYNGEE. Written as DNA, the CDR3 is TGTGCCAGCAGCGTAGTTGGGTTAGCGGGAAACACAGATACGCAGTATTTT. Encoded protein: CASSVVGLAGNTDTQYF.

This clonotype was seen ten or more times. The chain is built from TRBV9 and TRBJ2-3; D possibly corresponds to TRBD2 (7 bases). The germline V gene has CDR1 SGDLS and CDR2 YYNGEE. The CDR3 contains 16 residues. V lost 4 bases to trimming and J lost 1 base, with 16 bases between them. The CDR3 spells CASSFAGRGGTDTQYF. The CDR3, as DNA: TGTGCCAGCAGCTTCGCGGGGAGGGGGGGCACAGATACGCAGTATTTT.